This TCR beta chain came from a study of metastatic and nonmetastatic thyroid tumors. The study, taken as a whole, reports: Compared with benign nodules, malignant thyroid tumors were reported to have significantly higher TCR beta diversity in both blood and tumor.

Every patient was untreated before thyroid surgery. Sample share makes this clone medium-sized (0.01 to 0.1%). Its antigen is still unknown. TCRdb re-clonotyped the PCR reads via MiXCR. The sample has approximately 10,000 clones, 27% seen once. CDR1 and CDR2 (germline): MNHEY, SVGEGT. CDR3 length equals 12 residues. V lost 6 bases and J lost 6, with 11 bases in between. The sample consisted of adjacent normal tissue. The receptor's source is a male donor with papillary thyroid cancer or a benign thyroid nodule (not recorded which). Some clones in this sample may be carry-over from other donors' samples. The V call is TRBV6-2 or TRBV6-3, the J call TRBJ1-1; no clear D gene. The CDR3 DNA is TGTGCCAGCAGATTGGGTAGCTCTGAAGCTTTCTTT. It is translated as CASRLGSSEAFF.